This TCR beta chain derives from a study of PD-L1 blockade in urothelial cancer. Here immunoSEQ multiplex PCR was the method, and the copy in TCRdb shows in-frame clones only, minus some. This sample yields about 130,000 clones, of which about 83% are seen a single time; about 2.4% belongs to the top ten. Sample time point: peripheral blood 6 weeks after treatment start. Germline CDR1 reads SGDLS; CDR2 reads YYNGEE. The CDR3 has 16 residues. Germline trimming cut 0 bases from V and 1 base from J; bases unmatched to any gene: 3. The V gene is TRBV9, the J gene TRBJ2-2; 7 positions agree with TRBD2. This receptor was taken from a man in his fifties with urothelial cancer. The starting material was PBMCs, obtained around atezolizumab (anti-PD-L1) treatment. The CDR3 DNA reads TGTGCCAGCAGCGTAGTGCGCGGGAGGAACACCGGGGAGCTGTTTTTT. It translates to CASSVVRGRNTGELFF.